This TCR beta chain was recovered during a study of cytomegalovirus exposure and HLA in healthy donors. The CDR3 length is 18 residues. CDR1 MNHEY and CDR2 SMNVEV come from the germline V gene (reference sequence). J gave up 2 bases and V 3 bases, and 7 bases lay outside the gene matches. Sequenced by immunoSEQ multiplex PCR; TCRdb stores in-frame clones only, minus some. The table lists 110,000 to 150,000 clones, nearly 90% of them singletons. Sequenced: PBMCs. The origin of this receptor is a woman younger than 30 in good health and CMV-seropositive. This sequence joins TRBV27 and TRBJ2-3; 14 positions match TRBD2. The CDR3 here is CASSFGLAGGRNTDTQYF. CDR3 nucleotides: TGTGCCAGCAGTTTCGGACTAGCGGGGGGCCGTAACACAGATACGCAGTATTTT.